Below are 22 T cell receptor beta chains sequenced from a single sample in a study of shared clonotypes between healthy human individuals. TCRdb's copy holds only in-frame clones and misses some; the assay was immunoSEQ multiplex PCR. Of under 2.5 million clones detected, about 90% appear once; the ten largest clones hold around 0.38%. Input material: naive CD4+ T cells from PBMCs. Subset meaning: CD45RA+ positively selected. These receptor sequences come from a man younger than 30 in good health. Some clones in this sample may be carry-over from other donors' samples.

The V and J genes are TRBV5-1 and TRBJ2-5; TRBD1 matches 7 bases. Trimming at V came to 4 bases and at J to 4 bases, leaving 4 bases not matched to a gene. Germline loops: CDR1 SGHRS, CDR2 YFSETQ. The CDR3 totals 13 residues. DNA for the CDR3: TGCGCCAGCAGCGCCGGGACAGCAGAGACCCAGTACTTC. Translated: CASSAGTAETQYF.

The J gene is TRBJ2-7, the V gene TRBV5-5; TRBD2 is a possible D gene (6 bases). The germline V gene has CDR1 SGHKS and CDR2 YYEKEE (reference sequence). The V gene lost 0 bases and the J gene lost 5 bases, with 15 bases spanning the gap. This CDR3 region has 15 residues. The CDR3 nucleotides read TGTGCCAGCAGCTTGGCCCCCGGGCGGGACGACGAGCAGTACTTC. Translation: CASSLAPGRDDEQYF. Full variable domain (outside the CDR3, taken from reference TRBV5-5 and TRBJ2-7): DAGVTQSPTHLIKTRGQQVTLRCSPISGHKSVSWYQQVLGQGPQFIFQYYEKEERGRGNFPDRFSARQFPNYSSELNVNALLLGDSALYLCASSLAPGRDDEQYFGPGTRLTVT.

V is TRBV4-2 and J is TRBJ2-4, with 8 bases fitting TRBD2. J lost 4 bases, V lost 2 bases, and 13 bases had no gene match. The CDR3 consists of 18 residues. Germline V gene data show CDR1 as LGHNA and CDR2 as YNFKEQ. The CDR3 reads CASSQPGVAGRGKNIQYF. The CDR3 coding sequence is TGTGCCAGCAGCCAACCCGGGGTCGCCGGGAGGGGGAAAAACATTCAGTACTTC.

CDR3 sequence (DNA): TGTGCCAGCAGTTCCAGGGGTGGTGTATACGAGCAGTACTTC. It yields the protein CASSSRGGVYEQYF. The chain carries TRBV28 and TRBJ2-7; D possibly corresponds to TRBD1 (6 bases). CDR3 size: 14 residues. Between the trimmed V and J ends, which lost 4 bases and 4 bases, there was a span of 14 bases. Germline CDR1 reads MDHEN; CDR2 reads SYDVKM.

With regard to this clone: The sample contains more than one DNA sequence encoding this CDR3. The gene calls are TRBV27 and TRBJ1-3; D possibly corresponds to TRBD1 (5 bases). This CDR3 spans 14 amino acids. With 6 bases removed from V and 1 base from J, the gap between germline ends came to 10 bases. Germline V gene lookup returns CDR1 MNHEY and CDR2 SMNVEV (reference sequence). CDR3 DNA sequence: TGTGCCAGCAGCCTAAGGGGATCTGGAAACACCATATATTTT. It translates to CASSLRGSGNTIYF.

V usage is TRBV7-3 and J usage is TRBJ2-2, with no clear D. The CDR3 is made up of 13 amino acids. Per the germline V gene, CDR1 is SGHTA and CDR2 is FQGTGA. With 1 base removed from V and 6 bases from J, the gap between germline ends came to 6 bases. CDR3 bases: TGTGCCAGCAGCTTAATTCCGGCCGGGGAGCTGTTTTTT. It specifies CASSLIPAGELFF.

Comments on this clone: Other DNA sequences in the sample encode the same CDR3. This rearrangement joins TRBV7-2 to TRBJ2-1; 10 bases map to TRBD2. CDR1 is SGHTA, CDR2 FQGNSA, per germline. This CDR3 is built from 14 residues. The V gene end was trimmed by 5 bases and the J gene end by 4 bases; junction bases not matched to a gene: 2. For the CDR3, the DNA is TGTGCCAGCAGCCCGACTAGCGGGTACAATGAGCAGTTCTTC. As protein: CASSPTSGYNEQFF.

This chain links TRBV30 with TRBJ2-3, with D hard to call. The CDR3 totals 11 residues. The germline V gene encodes CDR1 GTSNPN and CDR2 SVGIG (reference sequence). CDR3 sequence: CAGRTADTQYF. In nucleotides, the CDR3 is TGTGCGGGCCGTACAGCAGATACGCAGTATTTT.

This sequence joins TRBV7-8 and TRBJ1-2, with 8 bases matching TRBD1. J was trimmed by 4 bases and V by 1 base; bases with no gene match: 2. This CDR3 is 14 amino acids long. Germline CDR1 is SGHVS and CDR2 is FQNEAQ. CDR3 amino acids: CASSLEDRAYGYTF. For the CDR3, the DNA is TGTGCCAGCAGCTTAGAGGACAGGGCCTATGGCTACACCTTC.

As DNA, the CDR3 is TGTGCCAGCAGTCCCGCGGCGGTAGGGGATACGCAGTATTTT. This sequence encodes CASSPAAVGDTQYF. V usage is TRBV7-3 and J usage is TRBJ2-3; no clear D gene. The CDR3 has 14 amino acids. The V and J ends lost 6 bases and 6 bases respectively, with 16 bases between them. CDR1 and CDR2 (germline): SGHTA, FQGTGA.

The J gene is TRBJ2-7, the V gene TRBV11-3; the D gene is possibly TRBD1 (5 bases). V lost 5 bases and J 6 bases, leaving 11 bases between the germline ends. Germline V gene sequence: CDR1 SGHNT, CDR2 YENEEA. CDR3 length equals 12 residues. CDR3 residues: CASSKDTREQYF. In DNA form, the CDR3 reads TGTGCCAGCAGCAAGGACACCCGCGAGCAGTACTTC.

The chain employs TRBV9 and TRBJ2-3; 11 bases agree with TRBD2. The CDR3 has 15 amino acids. Germline V CDR1 and CDR2: SGDLS, YYNGEE. The ends lost 2 bases at V and 8 bases at J; junction bases unmatched: 7. The CDR3 nucleotides are TGTGCCAGCAGCGTGGGGACTAGCGGAGTGGGTACGCAGTATTTT. This codes for CASSVGTSGVGTQYF.

This clone appeared a single time. The chain combines TRBV15 with TRBJ1-4, with a tentative D call TRBD1 (5 bases). With 3 bases removed from V and 11 bases from J, the gap between germline ends came to 19 bases. Germline lookup yields CDR1 LNHNV and CDR2 YYDKDF (reference sequence). The CDR3 spans 15 residues. CDR3 nucleotide sequence: TGTGCCACCAGCAGCTTACCGGGACTGGTGATGAAACTGTTTTTT. Protein sequence: CATSSLPGLVMKLFF.

J is TRBJ2-6 and V is TRBV27; D unresolved. The V end was cut by 9 bases, the J end by 1 base, with 7 bases between. The CDR3 contains 13 residues. The V gene's germline CDR1 is MNHEY and CDR2 SMNVEV (reference sequence). CDR3 amino acids: CARKTSGANVLTF. CDR3 DNA sequence: TGTGCCAGAAAAACATCTGGGGCCAACGTCCTGACTTTC.

The J gene is TRBJ2-6, the V gene TRBV11-2; D gene unclear. V shed 4 bases and J shed 5 bases, with 9 bases lying between them. The CDR3 loop spans 14 amino acids. From germline, CDR1 is SGHAT and CDR2 FQNNGV. CDR3 in amino acids: CASSSVTRANVLTF. CDR3 nucleotides: TGTGCCAGCAGCTCAGTTACTAGGGCCAACGTCCTGACTTTC.

The genes are TRBV5-1 and TRBJ2-1; 10 nucleotides align to TRBD2. CDR1 and CDR2 (germline): SGHRS, YFSETQ. This CDR3 region has 15 residues. V lost 1 base to trimming and J lost 9 bases; unmatched junction nucleotides: 7. The CDR3 nucleotides read TGCGCCAGCAGCTTGAACCCAGCGGGAGGGGGTGAGCAGTTCTTC. It codes for CASSLNPAGGGEQFF.

The gene calls are TRBV28 and TRBJ2-7; 7 bases are shared with TRBD1. Germline CDR1 and CDR2: MDHEN and SYDVKM. CDR3 length equals 13 residues. J gave up 3 bases and V 6 bases, and 5 bases lay outside the gene matches. CDR3 region: CASSQTGNYEQYF. CDR3 coding DNA: TGTGCCAGCAGCCAGACAGGGAACTACGAGCAGTACTTC.

The chain combines TRBV7-2 with TRBJ2-7, with TRBD2 matching over 10 bases. With V trimmed by 5 bases and J by 2 bases, 6 bases remained unmatched. The CDR3 spans 15 residues. Germline V lookup: CDR1 SGHTA, CDR2 FQGNSA. The CDR3, as DNA: TGTGCCAGCAGCCGGACTAGCGGTCCCACCTACGAGCAGTACTTC. Translation: CASSRTSGPTYEQYF.

The rearrangement joins TRBV7-2 to TRBJ2-1; D may be TRBD2 (7 bases). V lost 4 bases to trimming and J lost 5 bases, with 21 bases between them. The CDR3 consists of 17 residues. The germline gives CDR1 SGHTA, CDR2 FQGNSA. The CDR3 nucleotides are TGTGCCAGCAGCTCAGCCCAAGCGGGACACACGAACAATGAGCAGTTCTTC. Its protein is CASSSAQAGHTNNEQFF.

This chain links TRBV11-2 with TRBJ1-1, with D perhaps matching TRBD1 (5 bases). The CDR3 length is 14 residues. The germline V gene encodes CDR1 SGHAT and CDR2 FQNNGV. The germline V and J ends were trimmed by 1 base and 3 bases, with 9 bases remaining between them. This CDR3 is CASSLGVGDTEAFF. CDR3 bases: TGTGCCAGCAGCTTAGGGGTGGGGGACACTGAAGCTTTCTTT. The variable domain in full, completed from reference TRBV11-2 and TRBJ1-1, reads EAGVAQSPRYKIIEKRQSVAFWCNPISGHATLYWYQQILGQGPKLLIQFQNNGVVDDSQLPKDRFSAERLKGVDSTLKIQPAKLEDSAVYLCASSLGVGDTEAFFGQGTRLTVV.

The chain links TRBV7-2 to TRBJ2-5, with 7 bases that match TRBD1. The germline V gene has CDR1 SGHTA and CDR2 FQGNSA. With 3 bases clipped from V and 2 bases from J, the junction kept 3 bases outside the gene matches. The CDR3 covers 14 residues. CDR3 residues: CASSFNRGQETQYF. The CDR3 bases are TGTGCCAGCAGCTTTAACAGGGGTCAAGAGACCCAGTACTTC.

V is TRBV28 and J is TRBJ1-2, with unresolved D. Germline CDR1 MDHEN, CDR2 SYDVKM. The ends were cut back, 5 bases at V and 0 bases at J, with 10 bases in the middle. The CDR3 spans 14 residues. The CDR3 loop is CASSPPGTNYGYTF. CDR3 coding DNA: TGTGCCAGCAGTCCCCCGGGAACTAACTATGGCTACACCTTC.